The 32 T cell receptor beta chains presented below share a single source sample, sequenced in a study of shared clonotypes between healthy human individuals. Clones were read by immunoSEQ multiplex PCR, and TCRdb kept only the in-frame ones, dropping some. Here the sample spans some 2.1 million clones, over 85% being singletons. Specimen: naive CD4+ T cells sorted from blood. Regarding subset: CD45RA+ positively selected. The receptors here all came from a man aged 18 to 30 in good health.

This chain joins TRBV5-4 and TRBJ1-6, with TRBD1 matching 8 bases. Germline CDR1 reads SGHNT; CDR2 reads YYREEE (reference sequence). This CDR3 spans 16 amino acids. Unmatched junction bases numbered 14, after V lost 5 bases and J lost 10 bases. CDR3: CASSQRQGKTFSPLHF. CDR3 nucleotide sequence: TGTGCCAGCAGTCAGAGACAGGGGAAAACGTTCTCACCCCTCCACTTT.

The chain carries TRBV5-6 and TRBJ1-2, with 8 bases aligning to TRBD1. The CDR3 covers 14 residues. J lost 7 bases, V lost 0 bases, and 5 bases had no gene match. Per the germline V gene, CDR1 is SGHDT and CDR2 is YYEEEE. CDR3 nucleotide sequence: TGTGCCAGCAGCTTGGGGGGACAGGTCAGTGGCTACACCTTC. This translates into CASSLGGQVSGYTF.

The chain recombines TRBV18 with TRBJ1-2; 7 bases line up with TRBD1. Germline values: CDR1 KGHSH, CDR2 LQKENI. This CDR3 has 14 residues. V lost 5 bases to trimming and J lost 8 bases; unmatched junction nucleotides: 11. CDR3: CASSDEGQVRGYTF. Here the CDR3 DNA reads TGTGCCAGCTCAGACGAAGGACAGGTCCGGGGCTACACCTTC.

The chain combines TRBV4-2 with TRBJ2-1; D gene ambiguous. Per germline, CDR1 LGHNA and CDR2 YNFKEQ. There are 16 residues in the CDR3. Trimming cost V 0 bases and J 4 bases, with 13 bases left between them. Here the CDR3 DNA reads TGTGCCAGCAGCCAAGATCGAGCAAAGGGTTACAATGAGCAGTTCTTC. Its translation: CASSQDRAKGYNEQFF.

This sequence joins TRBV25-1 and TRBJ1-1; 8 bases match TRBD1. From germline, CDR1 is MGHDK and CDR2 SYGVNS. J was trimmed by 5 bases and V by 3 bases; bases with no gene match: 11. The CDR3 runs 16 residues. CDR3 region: CASSDNSQGARTEAFF. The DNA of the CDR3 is TGTGCCAGCAGTGACAATTCCCAGGGGGCGAGAACTGAAGCTTTCTTT.

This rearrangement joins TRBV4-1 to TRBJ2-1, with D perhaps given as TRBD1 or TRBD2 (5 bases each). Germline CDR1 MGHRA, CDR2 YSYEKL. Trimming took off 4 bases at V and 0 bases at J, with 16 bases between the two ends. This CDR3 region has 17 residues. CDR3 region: CASSRTGTTSSYNEQFF. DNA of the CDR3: TGCGCCAGCAGCCGCACCGGGACGACAAGCTCCTACAATGAGCAGTTCTTC.

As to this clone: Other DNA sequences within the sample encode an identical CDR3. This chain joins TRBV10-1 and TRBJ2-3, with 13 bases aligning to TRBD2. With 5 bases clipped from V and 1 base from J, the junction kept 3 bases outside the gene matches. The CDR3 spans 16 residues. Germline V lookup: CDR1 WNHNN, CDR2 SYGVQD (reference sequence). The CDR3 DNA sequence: TGCGCCAGCAGTCCCGGACTAGCGGGGGGCACAGATACGCAGTATTTT. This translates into CASSPGLAGGTDTQYF.

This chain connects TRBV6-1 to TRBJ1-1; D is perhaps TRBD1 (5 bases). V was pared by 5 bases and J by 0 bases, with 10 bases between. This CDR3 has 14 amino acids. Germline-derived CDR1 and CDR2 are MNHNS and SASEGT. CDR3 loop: CASSRDFMNTEAFF. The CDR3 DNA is TGTGCCAGCAGTCGGGACTTTATGAACACTGAAGCTTTCTTT.

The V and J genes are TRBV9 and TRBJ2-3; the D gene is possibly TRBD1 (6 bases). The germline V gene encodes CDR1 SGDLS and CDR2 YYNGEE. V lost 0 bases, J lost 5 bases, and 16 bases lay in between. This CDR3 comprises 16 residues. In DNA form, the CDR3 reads TGTGCCAGCAGCGTAGTACAGGGCATCTTAGGAGATACGCAGTATTTT. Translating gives CASSVVQGILGDTQYF.

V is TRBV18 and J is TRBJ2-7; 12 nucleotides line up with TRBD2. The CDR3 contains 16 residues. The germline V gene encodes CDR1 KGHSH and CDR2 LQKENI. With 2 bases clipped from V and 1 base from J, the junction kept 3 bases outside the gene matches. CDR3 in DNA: TGTGCCAGCTCACCAACTGGACTAGCGGGATCCTACGAGCAGTACTTC. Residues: CASSPTGLAGSYEQYF.

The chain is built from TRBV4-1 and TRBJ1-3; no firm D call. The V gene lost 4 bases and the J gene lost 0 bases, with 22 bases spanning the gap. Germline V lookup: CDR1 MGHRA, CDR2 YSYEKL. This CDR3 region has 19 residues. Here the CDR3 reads CASSPLSSSAEDSGNTIYF. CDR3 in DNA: TGCGCCAGCAGCCCATTATCGTCGTCGGCAGAAGACTCTGGAAACACCATATATTTT.

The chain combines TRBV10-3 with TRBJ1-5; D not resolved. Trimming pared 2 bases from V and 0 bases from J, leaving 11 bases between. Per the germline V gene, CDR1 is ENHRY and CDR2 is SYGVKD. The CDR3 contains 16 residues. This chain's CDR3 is CAISELPLDSNQPQHF. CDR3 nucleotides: TGTGCCATCAGTGAGCTGCCATTGGATAGCAATCAGCCCCAGCATTTT.

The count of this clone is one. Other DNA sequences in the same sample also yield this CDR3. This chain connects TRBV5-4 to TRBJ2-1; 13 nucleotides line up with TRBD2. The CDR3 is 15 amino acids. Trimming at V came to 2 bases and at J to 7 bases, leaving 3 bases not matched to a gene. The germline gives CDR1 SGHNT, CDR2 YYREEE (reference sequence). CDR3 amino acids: CASSLGLAGANEQFF. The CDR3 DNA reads TGTGCCAGCAGCTTAGGACTAGCGGGGGCTAATGAGCAGTTCTTC.

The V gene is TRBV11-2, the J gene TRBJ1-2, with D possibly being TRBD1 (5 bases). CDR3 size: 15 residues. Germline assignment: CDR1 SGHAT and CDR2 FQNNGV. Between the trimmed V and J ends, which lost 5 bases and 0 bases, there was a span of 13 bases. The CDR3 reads CASSLGTVANYGYTF. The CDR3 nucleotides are TGTGCCAGCAGCCTCGGGACGGTAGCTAACTATGGCTACACCTTC.

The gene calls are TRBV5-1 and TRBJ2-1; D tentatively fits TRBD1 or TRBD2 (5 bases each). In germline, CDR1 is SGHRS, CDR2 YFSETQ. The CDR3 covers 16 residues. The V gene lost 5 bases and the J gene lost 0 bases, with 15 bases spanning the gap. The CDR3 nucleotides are TGCGCCAGCAGGATCTCAGGGACCAGCTCCTACAATGAGCAGTTCTTC. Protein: CASRISGTSSYNEQFF. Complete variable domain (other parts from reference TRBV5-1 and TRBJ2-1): KAGVTQTPRYLIKTRGQQVTLSCSPISGHRSVSWYQQTPGQGLQFLFEYFSETQRNKGNFPGRFSGRQFSNSRSEMNVSTLELGDSALYLCASRISGTSSYNEQFFGPGTRLTVL.

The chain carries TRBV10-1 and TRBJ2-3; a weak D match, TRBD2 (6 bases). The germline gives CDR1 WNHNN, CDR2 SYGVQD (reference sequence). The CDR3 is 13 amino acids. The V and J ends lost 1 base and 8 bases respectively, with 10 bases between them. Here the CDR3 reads CASSEFARGTQYF. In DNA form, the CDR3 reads TGCGCCAGCAGTGAGTTCGCGCGGGGTACGCAGTATTTT.

The CDR3 sequence: CASSLGFPDTQYF. In nucleotides, the CDR3 is TGCGCCAGCAGCTTGGGTTTTCCAGATACGCAGTATTTT. The V call is TRBV5-1, the J call TRBJ2-3; no clear D gene. The CDR3 totals 13 residues. Trimming took off 0 bases at V and 4 bases at J, with 6 bases between the two ends. The V gene's germline CDR1 is SGHRS and CDR2 YFSETQ.

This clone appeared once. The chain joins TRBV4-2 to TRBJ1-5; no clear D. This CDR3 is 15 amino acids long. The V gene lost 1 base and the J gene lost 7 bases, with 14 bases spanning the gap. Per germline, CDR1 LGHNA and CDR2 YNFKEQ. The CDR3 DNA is TGTGCCAGCAGCCAAGGACCCTCTTTAGGCCAGCCCCAGCATTTT. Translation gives CASSQGPSLGQPQHF.

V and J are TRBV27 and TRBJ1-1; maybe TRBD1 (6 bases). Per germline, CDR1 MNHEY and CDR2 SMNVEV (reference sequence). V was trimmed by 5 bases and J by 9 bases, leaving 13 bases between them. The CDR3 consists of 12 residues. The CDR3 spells CASSRQGMKAFF. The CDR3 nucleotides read TGTGCCAGCAGTCGCCAGGGGATGAAAGCTTTCTTT.

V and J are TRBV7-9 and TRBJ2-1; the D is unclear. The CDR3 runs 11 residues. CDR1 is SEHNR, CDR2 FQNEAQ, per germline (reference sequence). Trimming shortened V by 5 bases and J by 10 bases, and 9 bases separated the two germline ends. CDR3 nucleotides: TGTGCCAGCAGCCAGTGGTGGGAGCAGTTCTTC. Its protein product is CASSQWWEQFF.

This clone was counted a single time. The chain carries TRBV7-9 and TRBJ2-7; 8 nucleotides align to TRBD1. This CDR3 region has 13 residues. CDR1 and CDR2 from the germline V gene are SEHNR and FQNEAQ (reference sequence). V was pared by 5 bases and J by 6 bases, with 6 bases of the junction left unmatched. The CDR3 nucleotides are TGTGCCAGCAGCCAACAAGGACAGGGCGAGCAGTACTTC. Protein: CASSQQGQGEQYF.

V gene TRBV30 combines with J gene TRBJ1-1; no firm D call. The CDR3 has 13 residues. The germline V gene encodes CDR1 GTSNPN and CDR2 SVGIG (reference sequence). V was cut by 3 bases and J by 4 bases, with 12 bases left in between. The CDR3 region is CAWSRSHTTEAFF. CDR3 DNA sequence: TGTGCCTGGAGCCGCTCCCACACCACTGAAGCTTTCTTT.

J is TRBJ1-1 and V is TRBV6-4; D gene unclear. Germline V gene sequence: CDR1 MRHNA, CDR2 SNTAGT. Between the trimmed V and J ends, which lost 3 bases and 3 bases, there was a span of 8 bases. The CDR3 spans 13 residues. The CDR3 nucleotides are TGTGCCAGCAGTGAGGGAAGTTACACTGAAGCTTTCTTT. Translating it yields CASSEGSYTEAFF.

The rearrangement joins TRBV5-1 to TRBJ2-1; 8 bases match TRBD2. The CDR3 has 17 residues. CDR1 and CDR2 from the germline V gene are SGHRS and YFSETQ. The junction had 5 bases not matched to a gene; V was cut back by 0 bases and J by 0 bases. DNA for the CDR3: TGCGCCAGCAGCTTGGAGCCTAGCGGGTCCTCCTACAATGAGCAGTTCTTC. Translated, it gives CASSLEPSGSSYNEQFF.

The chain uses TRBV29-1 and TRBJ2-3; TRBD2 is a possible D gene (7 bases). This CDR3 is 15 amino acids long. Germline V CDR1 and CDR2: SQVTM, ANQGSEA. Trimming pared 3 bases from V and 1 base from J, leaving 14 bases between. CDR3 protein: CSVDAAGARTDTQYF. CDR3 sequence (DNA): TGCAGCGTTGACGCGGCGGGGGCCCGCACAGATACGCAGTATTTT.

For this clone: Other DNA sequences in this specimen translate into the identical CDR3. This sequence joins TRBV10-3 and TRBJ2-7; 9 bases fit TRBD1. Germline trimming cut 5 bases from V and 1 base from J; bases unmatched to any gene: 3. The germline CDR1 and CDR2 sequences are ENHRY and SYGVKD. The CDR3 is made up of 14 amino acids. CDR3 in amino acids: CAISKGQGSYEQYF. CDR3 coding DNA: TGTGCCATCAGTAAGGGACAGGGTTCCTACGAGCAGTACTTC.

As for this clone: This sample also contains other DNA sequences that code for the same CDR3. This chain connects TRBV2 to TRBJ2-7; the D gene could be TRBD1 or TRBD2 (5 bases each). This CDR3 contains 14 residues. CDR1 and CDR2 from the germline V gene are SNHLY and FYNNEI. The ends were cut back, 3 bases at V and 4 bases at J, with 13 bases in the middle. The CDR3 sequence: CASSDGRGGYEQYF. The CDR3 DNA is TGTGCCAGCAGTGATGGAAGGGGCGGGTACGAGCAGTACTTC.

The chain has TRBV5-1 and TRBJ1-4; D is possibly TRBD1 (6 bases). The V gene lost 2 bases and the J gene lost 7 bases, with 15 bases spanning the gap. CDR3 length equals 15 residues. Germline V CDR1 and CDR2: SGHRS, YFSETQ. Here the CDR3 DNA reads TGCGCCAGCAGCTTTACAGGGAGGTTTGGTGAAAAACTGTTTTTT. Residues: CASSFTGRFGEKLFF.

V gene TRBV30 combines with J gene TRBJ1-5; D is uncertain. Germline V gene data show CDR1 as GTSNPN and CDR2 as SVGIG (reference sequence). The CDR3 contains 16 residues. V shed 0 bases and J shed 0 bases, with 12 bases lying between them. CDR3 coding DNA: TGTGCCTGGAGTGTACACTCGGGAATTAGCAATCAGCCCCAGCATTTT. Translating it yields CAWSVHSGISNQPQHF.

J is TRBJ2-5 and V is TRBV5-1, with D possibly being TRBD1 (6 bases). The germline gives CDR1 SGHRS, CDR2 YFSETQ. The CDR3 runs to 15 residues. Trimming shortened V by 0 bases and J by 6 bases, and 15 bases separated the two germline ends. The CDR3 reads CASSLVLTGAKTQYF. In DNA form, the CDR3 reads TGCGCCAGCAGCTTGGTATTGACAGGAGCGAAGACCCAGTACTTC.

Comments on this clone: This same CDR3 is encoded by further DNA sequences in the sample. DNA of the CDR3: TGTGCCTGGTCGGGGCGGGGCTCCTACAATGAGCAGTTCTTC. This encodes CAWSGRGSYNEQFF. The J gene is TRBJ2-1, the V gene TRBV30; TRBD2 is a possible D gene (6 bases). The CDR3 consists of 14 residues. The V and J ends lost 5 bases and 0 bases respectively, with 11 bases between them. CDR1 and CDR2 (germline): GTSNPN, SVGIG (reference sequence).

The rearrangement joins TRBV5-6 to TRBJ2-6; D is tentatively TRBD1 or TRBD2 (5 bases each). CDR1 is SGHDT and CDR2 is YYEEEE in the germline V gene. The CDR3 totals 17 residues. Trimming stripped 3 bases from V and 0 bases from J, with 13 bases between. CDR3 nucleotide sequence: TGTGCCAGCAGCTCGGGACCGCTGCTCTCTGGGGCCAACGTCCTGACTTTC. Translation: CASSSGPLLSGANVLTF.